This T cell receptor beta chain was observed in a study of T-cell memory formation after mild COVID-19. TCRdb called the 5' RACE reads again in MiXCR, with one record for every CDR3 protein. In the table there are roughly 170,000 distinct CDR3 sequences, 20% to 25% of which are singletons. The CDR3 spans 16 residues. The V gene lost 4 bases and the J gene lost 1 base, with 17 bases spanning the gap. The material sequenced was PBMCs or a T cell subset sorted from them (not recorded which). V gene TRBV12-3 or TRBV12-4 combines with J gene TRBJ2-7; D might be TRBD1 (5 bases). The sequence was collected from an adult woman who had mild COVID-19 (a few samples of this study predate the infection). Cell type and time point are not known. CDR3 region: CASSSETQQGSYEQYF. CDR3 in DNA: TGTGCCAGCAGTTCCGAGACTCAGCAGGGATCCTACGAGCAGTACTTC.